This T cell receptor (beta chain) stems from a study of metastatic and nonmetastatic thyroid tumors. Overall study context: For malignant and benign thyroid patients, tumor or nodule tissue and blood were the sources whose repertoires were compared.

All patients were treatment-naive before thyroid surgery. Study observations and caveats: Patients with malignant thyroid tumors reportedly had significantly higher TCR beta diversity than those with benign nodules, in blood and tumor.

In the source study's methods: The study built a papillary thyroid cancer distant-metastasis classifier from CDR3 differences across clinicopathological groups. Using MiXCR, TCRdb reanalyzed the PCR reads. The V and J calls were determined by TCRdb, not by the authors. The data hold some 20,000 clones, with 22% observed a single time. The CDR3 contains 16 residues. Trimming shortened V by 1 base and J by 3 bases, and 13 bases separated the two germline ends. Germline V gives CDR1 SGHAT, CDR2 FQNNGV. About this clone itself: Its antigen is unknown. At the DNA level, this CDR3 is encoded by other sequences in the same sample as well.

Sequencing input: tumor tissue. The TCR was taken from a female donor with papillary thyroid cancer or a benign thyroid nodule (not recorded which). Some clones in this sample may be carry-over from other donors' samples. This chain connects TRBV11-2 to TRBJ2-1; TRBD2 is a possible D gene (6 bases). For the CDR3, the DNA is TGTGCCAGCAGCTTAGTTTCGGGAGCCGGCTACAATGAGCAGTTCTTC. This codes for CASSLVSGAGYNEQFF.